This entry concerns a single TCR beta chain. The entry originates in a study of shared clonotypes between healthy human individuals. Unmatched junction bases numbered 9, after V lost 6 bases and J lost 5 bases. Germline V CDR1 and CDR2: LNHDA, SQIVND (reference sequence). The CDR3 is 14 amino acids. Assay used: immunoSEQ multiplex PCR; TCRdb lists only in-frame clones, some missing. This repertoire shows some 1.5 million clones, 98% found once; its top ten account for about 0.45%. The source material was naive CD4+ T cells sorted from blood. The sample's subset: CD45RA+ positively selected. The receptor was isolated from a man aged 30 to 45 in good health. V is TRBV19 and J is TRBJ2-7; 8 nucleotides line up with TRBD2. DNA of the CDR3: TGTGCCAGTAGCCTCGGGACTAGAGCGGACGAGCAGTACTTC. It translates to CASSLGTRADEQYF.